The 28 T cell receptor beta chains presented below share a single source sample, sequenced in a study of blood T cell repertoires in COVID-19. Repertoires were generated with immunoSEQ multiplex PCR, while TCRdb's copy carries only in-frame clones and drops some. The data contain 330,000 or so clones, approximately 88% of them singletons. The material sequenced was peripheral blood. Receptor source: a man aged 30 to 45 with COVID-19, enrolled during active disease.

The chain has TRBV6-6 and TRBJ2-3, with D perhaps TRBD2 (5 bases). Germline CDR1 is MNHNY and CDR2 is SVGAGI (reference sequence). The V gene lost 7 bases and the J gene lost 0 bases, with 14 bases spanning the gap. The CDR3 is 15 residues long. The CDR3 protein is CASKRTFSSTDTQYF. DNA for the CDR3: TGTGCCAGCAAAAGGACTTTTTCTAGCACAGATACGCAGTATTTT.

The chain has TRBV18 and TRBJ2-3; D uncertain. V was cut by 0 bases and J by 0 bases, with 7 bases left in between. This CDR3 comprises 15 residues. Germline values: CDR1 KGHSH, CDR2 LQKENI. The CDR3 nucleotides read TGTGCCAGCTCACCACCTTCCCTCAGCACAGATACGCAGTATTTT. Its protein is CASSPPSLSTDTQYF.

This chain uses TRBV27 with TRBJ1-2; 9 nucleotides align to TRBD1. Germline CDR1 and CDR2: MNHEY and SMNVEV (reference sequence). The V and J ends lost 6 bases and 1 base, in that order; junction bases with no gene match: 6. CDR3 size: 15 residues. The CDR3 here is CASSPGQGYNYGYTF. The CDR3 DNA is TGTGCCAGCAGCCCGGGACAGGGCTATAACTATGGCTACACCTTC.

The table lists this clone with a few counts. This chain connects TRBV6-6 to TRBJ2-3, with 10 bases aligning to TRBD2. The CDR3 runs 16 residues. The V and J ends lost 6 bases and 0 bases, in that order; junction bases with no gene match: 6. CDR1 and CDR2 (germline): MNHNY, SVGAGI (reference sequence). This CDR3 is CASRGETSGSTDTQYF. Here the CDR3 DNA reads TGTGCCAGCAGGGGAGAGACTAGCGGGAGCACAGATACGCAGTATTTT.

This sequence joins TRBV6-2 or TRBV6-3 and TRBJ2-3; no firm D call. The ends were cut back, 2 bases at V and 4 bases at J, with 4 bases in the middle. Per germline, CDR1 MNHEY and CDR2 SVGEGT. The CDR3 consists of 12 residues. CDR3 bases: TGTGCCAGCAGTTACCTCCCAGATACGCAGTATTTT. The encoded protein is CASSYLPDTQYF.

This sequence joins TRBV5-1 and TRBJ1-2; 7 bases agree with TRBD1. The CDR3 length is 15 residues. The germline V gene has CDR1 SGHRS and CDR2 YFSETQ. V shed 0 bases and J 4 bases; nucleotides not matched to a gene: 6. CDR3 nucleotides: TGCGCCAGCAGCTTGGTTCCCCCAGGGGGCTATGGCTACACCTTC. Translation: CASSLVPPGGYGYTF.

The chain uses TRBV7-2 and TRBJ2-2; unclear D gene. The CDR3 sequence is 13 residues long. V lost 5 bases and J lost 6, with 10 bases in between. Germline lookup yields CDR1 SGHTA and CDR2 FQGNSA. CDR3 nucleotides: TGTGCCAGCAGCGCTAGTTTGGCCGGGGAGCTGTTTTTT. Its protein is CASSASLAGELFF. The entire variable domain, with the rest obtained from reference TRBV7-2 and TRBJ2-2, is as follows: GAGVSQSPSNKVTEKGKDVELRCDPISGHTALYWYRQSLGQGLEFLIYFQGNSAPDKSGLPSDRFSAERTGGSVSTLTIQRTQQEDSAVYLCASSASLAGELFFGEGSRLTVL.

V and J are TRBV27 and TRBJ2-7; a possible D gene is TRBD1 (6 bases). The CDR3 consists of 15 residues. Germline V gives CDR1 MNHEY, CDR2 SMNVEV (reference sequence). Trimming removed 5 bases at V and 4 bases at J, with 18 bases between. For the CDR3, the DNA is TGTGCCAGCAGTCTCCGGGACATCGGCGGTTACGAGCAGTACTTC. It translates to CASSLRDIGGYEQYF.

This rearrangement joins TRBV6-2 or TRBV6-3 to TRBJ2-7; D not resolved. The CDR3 totals 13 residues. V was cut by 6 bases and J by 2 bases, with 11 bases left in between. Germline V gives CDR1 MNHEY, CDR2 SVGEGT. In DNA, the CDR3 is TGTGCCAGCAGCCCACTAAATACCTACGAGCAGTACTTC. As protein: CASSPLNTYEQYF.

On this clone: This same CDR3 is encoded by further DNA sequences in the sample. The V call is TRBV5-6, the J call TRBJ1-1, with 8 positions matching TRBD1. V lost 4 bases, J lost 0 bases, and 2 bases stayed unmatched. Germline V gene data show CDR1 as SGHDT and CDR2 as YYEEEE. The CDR3 is 14 residues long. The CDR3 spells CASSPDRVNTEAFF. Written as DNA, the CDR3 is TGTGCCAGCAGCCCGGACAGGGTGAACACTGAAGCTTTCTTT. The complete variable domain, with remaining parts taken from reference TRBV5-6 and TRBJ1-1, reads DAGVTQSPTHLIKTRGQQVTLRCSPKSGHDTVSWYQQALGQGPQFIFQYYEEEERQRGNFPDRFSGHQFPNYSSELNVNALLLGDSALYLCASSPDRVNTEAFFGQGTRLTVV.

The J gene is TRBJ2-3, the V gene TRBV29-1, with TRBD1 matching 8 bases. This CDR3 has 15 amino acids. From germline, CDR1 is SQVTM and CDR2 ANQGSEA. V was pared by 8 bases and J by 3 bases, with 13 bases of the junction left unmatched. The CDR3 reads CSSYPPRGRTDTQYF. The CDR3 DNA sequence: TGCAGCTCCTACCCCCCCAGGGGGCGGACAGATACGCAGTATTTT.

This clone was seen once. V and J are TRBV19 and TRBJ2-7; 7 bases are shared with TRBD2. CDR1 is LNHDA and CDR2 is SQIVND in the germline V gene (reference sequence). V trimming: 3 bases; J trimming: 4 bases; junction bases outside the gene matches: 6. The CDR3 covers 14 residues. The CDR3 DNA reads TGTGCCAGTAGTATGGGGCTAGCGGATTACGAGCAGTACTTC. Translated: CASSMGLADYEQYF.

The J gene is TRBJ1-1, the V gene TRBV5-5; D might be TRBD1 (6 bases). Germline CDR1 SGHKS, CDR2 YYEKEE (reference sequence). The CDR3 is made up of 14 amino acids. The V end lost 4 bases, the J end lost 0 bases, and 10 bases lay between the germline ends. The CDR3 nucleotides read TGTGCCAGCAGCGAGGGACATTTGAACACTGAAGCTTTCTTT. This encodes CASSEGHLNTEAFF.

This chain joins TRBV6-6 and TRBJ1-1; a weak D match, TRBD1 (6 bases). Germline V CDR1 and CDR2: MNHNY, SVGAGI (reference sequence). V was shortened by 5 bases and J by 3 bases, with 22 bases between the two germline ends. The CDR3 sequence is 17 residues long. The CDR3 is CASSLTRTVRLYTEAFF. CDR3 nucleotides: TGTGCCAGCAGTCTCACTCGGACAGTCAGGTTGTACACTGAAGCTTTCTTT.

The chain employs TRBV7-2 and TRBJ2-7; 15 nucleotides align to TRBD2. Per the germline V gene, CDR1 is SGHTA and CDR2 is FQGNSA. CDR3 length: 14 amino acids. V dropped 4 bases and J dropped 7; count of bases not matched to a gene: 2. CDR3 in DNA: TGTGCCAGCAGCTGGACTAGCGGGGGGGGTGAGCAGTACTTC. Protein product: CASSWTSGGGEQYF.

This clone occurred once. This chain connects TRBV18 to TRBJ2-5, with TRBD1 matching 8 bases. CDR1 and CDR2 from the germline V gene are KGHSH and LQKENI. The length of the CDR3 is 16 residues. The J segment lost 3 bases and the V segment lost 5 bases, leaving 11 bases of the junction unmatched. The CDR3 is CASSFLAGGEEETQYF. The CDR3 DNA follows: TGTGCCAGCTCATTTCTGGCAGGGGGCGAGGAAGAGACCCAGTACTTC.

This clone was observed a handful of times. The chain couples TRBV2 to TRBJ1-5, with D unresolved. Trimming removed 2 bases at V and 12 bases at J, with 11 bases between. The CDR3 sequence is 12 residues long. Germline CDR1 is SNHLY and CDR2 is FYNNEI. The CDR3 loop is CASSENQRNQHF. The CDR3 DNA is TGTGCCAGCAGTGAAAACCAGAGGAACCAGCATTTT.

The chain links TRBV19 to TRBJ1-4, with 7 bases that match TRBD1. The V segment lost 10 bases and the J segment 3 bases; nucleotides outside the gene matches: 11. The CDR3 has 15 amino acids. Germline-derived CDR1 and CDR2 are LNHDA and SQIVND (reference sequence). Written as DNA, the CDR3 is TGTGCCACTACCCTGAACAGGGGTGCTAATGAAAAACTGTTTTTT. As protein: CATTLNRGANEKLFF. Full variable domain (missing parts from reference TRBV19 and TRBJ1-4): DGGITQSPKYLFRKEGQNVTLSCEQNLNHDAMYWYRQDPGQGLRLIYYSQIVNDFQKGDIAEGYSVSREKKESFPLTVTSAQKNPTAFYLCATTLNRGANEKLFFGSGTQLSVL.

The rearrangement links TRBV11-2 to TRBJ1-5; D not resolved. The germline V gene has CDR1 SGHAT and CDR2 FQNNGV. V was cut by 0 bases and J by 3 bases, with 9 bases left in between. This CDR3 comprises 15 residues. The CDR3 bases are TGTGCCAGCAGCTTAGATCGCCAGGACAATCAGCCCCAGCATTTT. Encoded protein: CASSLDRQDNQPQHF.

The chain has TRBV7-3 and TRBJ2-2; D ambiguous. Per the germline V gene, CDR1 is SGHTA and CDR2 is FQGTGA. This CDR3 has 16 residues. Trimming took 5 bases from V and 0 from J, leaving 13 bases between them. The CDR3 nucleotides read TGTGCCAGCAGCCCTGTTCTGGCATCGAACACCGGGGAGCTGTTTTTT. Its translation: CASSPVLASNTGELFF.

The rearrangement links TRBV14 to TRBJ2-1, with 10 bases lining up with TRBD1. There are 17 residues in the CDR3. Per the germline V gene, CDR1 is SGHDN and CDR2 is FVKESK. V was clipped by 4 bases and J by 4 bases; unmatched bases: 10. CDR3 bases: TGTGCCAGCAGCCGGGGCCTTAGGGACAGGGGTTACAATGAGCAGTTCTTC. The encoded protein is CASSRGLRDRGYNEQFF. Full variable domain (missing parts from reference TRBV14 and TRBJ2-1): EAGVTQFPSHSVIEKGQTVTLRCDPISGHDNLYWYRRVMGKEIKFLLHFVKESKQDESGMPNNRFLAERTGGTYSTLKVQPAELEDSGVYFCASSRGLRDRGYNEQFFGPGTRLTVL.

This clone was counted once. The V gene is TRBV7-9, the J gene TRBJ1-2; D is ambiguous. The CDR3 extends over 14 amino acids. Trimming shortened V by 3 bases and J by 8 bases, and 16 bases separated the two germline ends. Germline values: CDR1 SEHNR, CDR2 FQNEAQ (reference sequence). CDR3 sequence: CASSLSLAWEGYTF. The CDR3, as DNA: TGTGCCAGCAGCTTGAGCCTCGCATGGGAGGGCTACACCTTC.

The CDR3 DNA follows: TGTGCCAGCAGTTTATCCAGTTTAGAAAAACTGTTTTTT. Its translation: CASSLSSLEKLFF. The chain employs TRBV12-3 or TRBV12-4 and TRBJ1-4; D gene unclear. V was cut by 2 bases and J by 8 bases, with 9 bases left in between. There are 13 residues in the CDR3.

This clone was observed once. This chain uses TRBV12-3 or TRBV12-4 with TRBJ2-7; tentatively, D is TRBD1 (6 bases). Trimming cost V 6 bases and J 2 bases, with 8 bases left between them. The CDR3 is made up of 12 amino acids. The CDR3 DNA is TGTGCCAGCAGAGGGGGACCCTACGAGCAGTACTTC. Its protein product is CASRGGPYEQYF.

This rearrangement joins TRBV19 to TRBJ2-7, with D possibly matching TRBD2 (5 bases). Trimming stripped 0 bases from V and 7 bases from J, with 16 bases between. Germline V lookup: CDR1 LNHDA, CDR2 SQIVND (reference sequence). There are 15 residues in the CDR3. DNA of the CDR3: TGTGCCAGTAGTATAGATCGCGTAGGGCGAGGGGAGCAGTACTTC. Its protein is CASSIDRVGRGEQYF.

This clone was observed a handful of times. V gene TRBV2 combines with J gene TRBJ1-2; 9 bases are shared with TRBD1. The CDR3 has 15 amino acids. V was pared by 4 bases and J by 6 bases, with 9 bases of the junction left unmatched. Germline CDR1 and CDR2: SNHLY and FYNNEI. The CDR3 DNA is TGTGCCAGCAGTGTCTCGAGACAGGGGGTGGATGGCTACACCTTC. Translation gives CASSVSRQGVDGYTF.

The chain carries TRBV6-5 and TRBJ1-2, with 10 nucleotides matching TRBD1. There are 14 residues in the CDR3. Germline CDR1 and CDR2: MNHEY and SVGAGI. J was trimmed by 8 bases and V by 2 bases; bases with no gene match: 5. The CDR3 is CASSYDRGLVGYTF. The CDR3 DNA reads TGTGCCAGCAGTTACGACAGGGGGCTGGTGGGCTACACCTTC.

V and J are TRBV3-1 (or the pseudogene TRBV3-2) and TRBJ2-7; D is possibly TRBD1 (5 bases). The CDR3 has 13 residues. V lost 1 base, J lost 5 bases, and 9 bases lay in between. Germline CDR1 is LGHDT and CDR2 is YNNKEL (reference sequence). The CDR3 spells CASSQGLRDEQYF. Here the CDR3 DNA reads TGTGCCAGCAGCCAAGGCCTCAGGGACGAGCAGTACTTC.